This T cell receptor (beta chain) was profiled in a study of blood T cell repertoires in COVID-19 (dated by TCRdb to 2018 to 2021). Context from the whole study: The collaborator samples originated in the United States, Italy and Spain and spanned the acute and convalescent phases of COVID-19. The samples were drawn from the first 160 participants of the ongoing ImmuneRACE study and from 1,200 or so subjects provided by 6 global collaborators. Sample metadata almost always included a de-identified subject ID, COVID-19 status, age in years and sex. The material from the prospective study consisted of cDNA or gDNA derived from T cells, B-cell-depleted T cells, or PBMCs. Where HLA class I and class II types were available, the types were taken from metadata supplied by the sample provider, not from assay-based typing. The dataset comprised deeply sampled blood TCRbeta repertoires from subjects exposed to, actively infected with, or recovered from COVID-19. The repertoires were released in a freely available public database meant as a resource for research on the immune response to SARS-CoV-2.

The immunoSEQ Assay, a bias-controlled multiplex PCR, was used to amplify TCRbeta CDR3 regions from genomic DNA. The published analysis was carried out like this. The number of nucleated cells in each sample was estimated from the amplification of reference gene primers within the assay. To quantify the absolute abundance of each unique TCRbeta CDR3 rearrangement, sequence reads were collapsed and filtered. For each sample, productive Simpson clonality was calculated as the square root of Simpson's diversity index across productive rearrangements. Not all clones reach the TCRdb copy of this immuneACCESS table, which keeps in-frame sequences only. Checked studies attribute under half of the gap to unresolved V genes and leave the rest unexplained. V, J and clone size derive from that table, while D and trimming were established from the DNA sequence. Recorded for this sample are around 80,000 clones; roughly four fifths of them occurred a single time. The ten largest clones represent less than 15% of the sample.

About this clone: Its antigen is still unknown. Nothing much larger sits one base from this clone, and base qualities are not available.

The full study reports these points: The amount of clinical and demographic metadata varied by source and participant and was provided uncurated.

The collaborating institutions used their own protocols to collect whole blood in K2EDTA tubes. For TCRbeta analysis, collaborators shipped samples as frozen whole blood, isolated PBMCs, or DNA extracted from either of those sample types. The sequencing sample was made of peripheral blood. The TCR originated in an elderly man with acute or convalescent COVID-19.

The DNA sequence follows: TGTGCCAGTAGTATTCGCCGGGGGGGATCATCTGAGCCCCAGCATTTT. It translates to CASSIRRGGSSEPQHF. This receptor chain uses TRBV19 and TRBJ1-5; TRBD1 might be the D gene, on 5 matching bases. The V and J ends are trimmed by 3 bases and 8 bases, leaving 20 bases between them. The CDR3 spans 16 residues, from the cysteine through the phenylalanine. Just CDR3 DNA is preserved here, 48 bases in frame from base 1. CDR1 is given as LNHDA and CDR2 as SQIVND, both from the germline V gene (reference sequence).